This entry lists 5 T cell receptor beta chains sequenced from one sample in a study of T-cell memory formation after mild COVID-19. TCRdb fed the 5' RACE reads into MiXCR, producing one record per CDR3 protein. The data hold about 150,000 distinct CDR3 sequences, with 20% to 25% observed a single time. The sequenced sample was PBMCs or a T cell subset sorted from them (not recorded which). Receptor source: an adult woman who had mild COVID-19 (a few samples of this study predate the infection). Cell type and time point are not known.

The chain is built from TRBV6-5 and TRBJ2-5; unclear D gene. Germline V gene lookup returns CDR1 MNHEY and CDR2 SVGAGI. The CDR3 length is 15 residues. V was pared by 1 base and J by 3 bases, with 12 bases between. The CDR3 here is CASSYFDSWEETQYF. For the CDR3, the DNA is TGTGCCAGCAGTTACTTTGACTCGTGGGAAGAGACCCAGTACTTC.

The chain joins TRBV5-1 to TRBJ1-1; the D gene is possibly TRBD1 (5 bases). V was clipped by 4 bases and J by 1 base, with 8 bases between them. Germline V gene lookup returns CDR1 SGHRS and CDR2 YFSETQ. CDR3 length equals 13 residues. In nucleotides, the CDR3 is TGCGCCAGCAGCACGACAGCGAACACTGAAGCTTTCTTT. It codes for CASSTTANTEAFF.

The chain combines TRBV6-2 or TRBV6-3 with TRBJ2-4; tentatively, D is TRBD2 (5 bases). This CDR3 has 13 amino acids. Germline assignment: CDR1 MNHEY and CDR2 SVGEGT. The V and J ends lost 6 bases and 8 bases respectively, with 14 bases between them. The CDR3 sequence: CASRDDVGDIQYF. CDR3 DNA: TGTGCCAGCAGGGATGATGTCGGGGACATTCAGTACTTC.

The chain joins TRBV7-6 to TRBJ2-7; no definite D call. The CDR3 sequence is 15 residues long. V was pared by 1 base and J by 1 base, with 11 bases between. Germline V CDR1 and CDR2: SGHVS, FNYEAQ. The CDR3 DNA reads as TGTGCCAGCAGCTTAGAGGCAGCGCCATCCTACGAGCAGTACTTC. As protein: CASSLEAAPSYEQYF. Full variable domain (remainder filled in from reference TRBV7-6 and TRBJ2-7): GAGVSQSPRYKVTKRGQDVALRCDPISGHVSLYWYRQALGQGPEFLTYFNYEAQQDKSGLPNDRFSAERPEGSISTLTIQRTEQRDSAMYRCASSLEAAPSYEQYFGPGTRLTVT.

The V call is TRBV20-1, the J call TRBJ2-2; D ambiguous. Trimming shortened V by 0 bases and J by 6 bases, and 8 bases separated the two germline ends. CDR1 and CDR2 (germline): DFQATT, SNEGSKA (reference sequence). CDR3 size: 13 residues. In nucleotides, the CDR3 is TGCAGTGCTAGAGATTTCGGCCCCGGGGAGCTGTTTTTT. Its protein is CSARDFGPGELFF.